This TCR beta chain derives from a study of metastatic and nonmetastatic thyroid tumors. TCRdb reprocessed the PCR reads using MiXCR. Found here are about 25,000 clones, around 20% of them singletons; the top ten hold roughly 7.8%. Every patient underwent thyroid surgery untreated. J lost 1 base, V lost 5 bases, and 7 bases had no gene match. Germline V gene lookup returns CDR1 LGHDT and CDR2 YNNKEL (reference sequence). The CDR3 has 15 residues. V gene TRBV3-1 combines with J gene TRBJ2-7; 8 bases are shared with TRBD2. The clonotype originates from a female donor with papillary thyroid cancer or a benign thyroid nodule (not recorded which). Some clones in this sample may be carry-over from other donors' samples. The specimen sequenced was blood. The CDR3: CASSTIPGGSYEQYF. CDR3 bases: TGTGCCAGCAGCACTATTCCGGGGGGGTCCTACGAGCAGTACTTC.